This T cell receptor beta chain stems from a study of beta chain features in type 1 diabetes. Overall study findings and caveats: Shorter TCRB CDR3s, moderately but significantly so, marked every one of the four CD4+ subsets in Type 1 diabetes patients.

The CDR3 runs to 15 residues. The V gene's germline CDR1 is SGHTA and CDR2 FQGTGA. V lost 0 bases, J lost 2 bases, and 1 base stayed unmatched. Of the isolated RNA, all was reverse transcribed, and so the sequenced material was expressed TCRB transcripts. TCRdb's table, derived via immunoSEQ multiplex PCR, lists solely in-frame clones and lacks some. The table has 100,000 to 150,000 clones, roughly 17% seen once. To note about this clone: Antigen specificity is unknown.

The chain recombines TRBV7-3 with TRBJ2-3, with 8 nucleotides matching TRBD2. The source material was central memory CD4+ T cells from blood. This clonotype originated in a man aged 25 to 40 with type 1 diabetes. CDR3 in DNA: TGTGCCAGCAGCTTAACTAGCGGGGACACAGATACGCAGTATTTT. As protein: CASSLTSGDTDTQYF. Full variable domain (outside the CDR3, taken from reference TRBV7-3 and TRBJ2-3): GAGVSQTPSNKVTEKGKYVELRCDPISGHTALYWYRQSLGQGPEFLIYFQGTGAADDSGLPNDRFFAVRPEGSVSTLKIQRTERGDSAVYLCASSLTSGDTDTQYFGPGTRLTVL.